This T cell receptor (beta chain) was documented in a study of shared clonotypes between healthy human individuals. A single count supports this clone. CD45RO-negative, CCR7-selected cells formed the naive CD8 fraction, which excluded terminally differentiated effector memory CD45RA+ cells. Sequencing was performed with immunoSEQ multiplex PCR; in TCRdb, only in-frame clones are kept and a portion is missing. The table lists about 2.1 million clones, approximately 92% of them singletons. Germline CDR1 reads SGHTA; CDR2 reads FQGTGA. The V and J ends lost 2 bases and 2 bases, in that order; junction bases with no gene match: 6. The CDR3 totals 15 residues.

The receptor was isolated from a man aged 18 to 29 in good health. Some clones in this sample may be carry-over from other donors' samples. The rearrangement joins TRBV7-3 to TRBJ2-7, with TRBD1 identical over 7 bases. The sequenced sample consisted of naive CD8+ T cells from PBMCs. The CDR3 nucleotides read TGTGCCAGCAGCTTACTGACAGGGAGAGCCTACGAGCAGTACTTC. Translating it yields CASSLLTGRAYEQYF. Full variable domain (outside the CDR3, taken from reference TRBV7-3 and TRBJ2-7): GAGVSQTPSNKVTEKGKYVELRCDPISGHTALYWYRQSLGQGPEFLIYFQGTGAADDSGLPNDRFFAVRPEGSVSTLKIQRTERGDSAVYLCASSLLTGRAYEQYFGPGTRLTVT.